Listed here are 11 T cell receptor beta chains from one sample, sequenced in a study of control samples from healthy donors and cancer patients. Measured with immunoSEQ multiplex PCR; TCRdb has only the in-frame clones, and not every one. The sample holds 26,000 or so clones, around 91% seen once. The sequenced material came from PBMCs. The receptors derive from a man aged 45 to 65 with lung cancer.

J is TRBJ2-1 and V is TRBV11-1; 9 nucleotides align to TRBD1. With 9 bases clipped from V and 6 bases from J, the junction kept 9 bases outside the gene matches. The CDR3 covers 14 residues. The V gene's germline CDR1 is SGHAT and CDR2 FQDESV (reference sequence). CDR3 bases: TGTGCCAGTACCCCGGGACAGGGCGTCAATGAGCAGTTCTTC. Translation: CASTPGQGVNEQFF.

In its sample, this clone was seen once. V and J are TRBV6-2 or TRBV6-3 and TRBJ2-2; no clear D. The germline V gene has CDR1 MNHEY and CDR2 SVGEGT. The CDR3 is 15 residues long. Trimming stripped 2 bases from V and 0 bases from J, with 7 bases between. The CDR3 DNA is TGTGCCAGCAGTTACCAGGCTGCGAACACCGGGGAGCTGTTTTTT. This sequence encodes CASSYQAANTGELFF.

This clone was detected a few times. The chain carries TRBV19 and TRBJ2-2; unclear D gene. Trimming removed 4 bases from V and 2 bases from J, with 11 bases in between. This CDR3 has 15 amino acids. Germline loops: CDR1 LNHDA, CDR2 SQIVND (reference sequence). This chain's CDR3 is CASSKGQHNTGELFF. The CDR3, as DNA: TGTGCCAGTAGTAAGGGCCAGCACAACACCGGGGAGCTGTTTTTT.

The chain has TRBV9 and TRBJ2-1; TRBD2 aligns across 8 bases. The CDR3 is 14 residues long. After removal of 0 bases from V and 9 bases from J, the junction contained 5 bases not matched to a gene. Germline-derived CDR1 and CDR2 are SGDLS and YYNGEE. In nucleotides, the CDR3 is TGTGCCAGCAGCGTAGCGGGGGGGCTGCTTGAGCAGTTCTTC. This encodes CASSVAGGLLEQFF.

V usage is TRBV29-1 and J usage is TRBJ1-1; 8 bases are shared with TRBD1. With V trimmed by 2 bases and J by 4 bases, 3 bases remained unmatched. Per the germline V gene, CDR1 is SQVTM and CDR2 is ANQGSEA. CDR3 size: 13 residues. The CDR3 bases are TGCAGCGTTGAAACTGGACAGGGCACTGAAGCTTTCTTT. Translation gives CSVETGQGTEAFF.

The chain employs TRBV30 and TRBJ2-1, with a possible D match to TRBD2 (5 bases). Germline V gives CDR1 GTSNPN, CDR2 SVGIG (reference sequence). V was pared by 5 bases and J by 0 bases, with 11 bases between. The CDR3 totals 14 residues. The CDR3 DNA reads TGTGCCTGGCAGACTGGGAGCTCCTACAATGAGCAGTTCTTC. Encoded protein: CAWQTGSSYNEQFF.

CDR3 protein: CATGGDDKSTDTQYF. The CDR3 region has the DNA TGTGCCACGGGCGGGGATGATAAGAGCACAGATACGCAGTATTTT. This chain connects TRBV18 to TRBJ2-3; D is possibly TRBD2 (6 bases). Germline CDR1 and CDR2: KGHSH and LQKENI. The CDR3 has 15 residues. V was trimmed by 10 bases and J by 0 bases, leaving 17 bases between them.

This clone was counted once. The CDR3 bases are TGTGCCAGCAGCTTACAAGGACAGGGCGAGCAGTACTTC. Amino acids: CASSLQGQGEQYF. The chain recombines TRBV7-3 with TRBJ2-7, with 8 bases that match TRBD1. This CDR3 comprises 13 residues. Germline CDR1 and CDR2: SGHTA and FQGTGA. The J segment lost 6 bases and the V segment lost 2 bases, leaving 3 bases of the junction unmatched.

This chain uses TRBV15 with TRBJ1-5; TRBD1 aligns across 8 bases. Trimming at V came to 1 base and at J to 2 bases, leaving 4 bases not matched to a gene. The germline CDR1 and CDR2 sequences are LNHNV and YYDKDF (reference sequence). CDR3 size: 16 residues. CDR3 sequence reads: CATSRGTGTGNQPQHF. CDR3 nucleotides: TGTGCCACCAGCAGAGGGACAGGGACGGGCAATCAGCCCCAGCATTTT.

The chain couples TRBV29-1 to TRBJ1-2; maybe TRBD1 (6 bases). Germline V gene data show CDR1 as SQVTM and CDR2 as ANQGSEA. Trimming cost V 3 bases and J 4 bases, with 15 bases left between them. The CDR3 is 14 residues long. The CDR3 DNA follows: TGCAGCGTTGATGTTTCGACAGGCCCCTATGGCTACACCTTC. It codes for CSVDVSTGPYGYTF.

The rearrangement joins TRBV29-1 to TRBJ2-5; TRBD2 aligns across 7 bases. The germline V gene has CDR1 SQVTM and CDR2 ANQGSEA. The J segment lost 4 bases and the V segment lost 4 bases, leaving 6 bases of the junction unmatched. This CDR3 region has 13 residues. CDR3 amino acids: CSVVRERGETQYF. The CDR3 DNA follows: TGCAGCGTTGTTAGGGAGCGGGGAGAGACCCAGTACTTC. Using reference TRBV29-1 and TRBJ2-5 for the parts outside the CDR3, the full variable domain is SAVISQKPSRDICQRGTSLTIQCQVDSQVTMMFWYRQQPGQSLTLIATANQGSEATYESGFVIDKFPISRPNLTFSTLTVSNMSPEDSSIYLCSVVRERGETQYFGPGTRLLVL.